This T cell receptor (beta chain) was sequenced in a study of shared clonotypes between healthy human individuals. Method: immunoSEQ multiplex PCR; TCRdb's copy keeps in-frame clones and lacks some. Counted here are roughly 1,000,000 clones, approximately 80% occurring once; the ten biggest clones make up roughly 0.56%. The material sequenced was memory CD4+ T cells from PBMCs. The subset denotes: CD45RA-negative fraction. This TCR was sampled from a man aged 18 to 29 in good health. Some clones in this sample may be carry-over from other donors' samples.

This CDR3 reads CASSLEPAGGTEQYF. As DNA, the CDR3 is TGCGCCAGCAGCTTGGAACCTGCGGGAGGCACCGAGCAGTACTTC. The chain employs TRBV5-1 and TRBJ2-7; TRBD2 matches at 8 bases. This CDR3 region has 15 residues. Germline CDR1 reads SGHRS; CDR2 reads YFSETQ. J lost 6 bases, V lost 0 bases, and 8 bases had no gene match. Variable domain in full (rest from reference TRBV5-1 and TRBJ2-7): KAGVTQTPRYLIKTRGQQVTLSCSPISGHRSVSWYQQTPGQGLQFLFEYFSETQRNKGNFPGRFSGRQFSNSRSEMNVSTLELGDSALYLCASSLEPAGGTEQYFGPGTRLTVT.